This is a list of T cell receptor beta chains from one sample in a study of human T cells and chemical hapten exposure. Via MiXCR, TCRdb re-called the RACE reads, giving one row per CDR3 protein. Here the sample spans about 110,000 distinct CDR3 sequences, about a tenth being singletons. The material was whole blood, obtained in connection with sensitization to the hapten diphenylcyclopropenone (DPC). The receptor source for this set is a woman aged 35 to 49 with alopecia areata. Some clones in this sample may be carry-over from other donors' samples. Both conserved end residues are part of each CDR3.

TRBJ2-7 TRBV4-2 CASSQEWAGGRYYEQYF
TRBJ2-5 TRBV6-5 CASSRTSLQETQYF
TRBJ1-1 TRBV18 CASSPPGREDTEAFF
TRBJ1-6 TRBV3-2 CASSPRVISSYNSPLHF
TRBJ2-5 TRBV7-2 CASSTGQRGTQYF
TRBJ2-3 TRBV7-6 CASSFDPDQLASTDTQYF
TRBJ2-3 TRBV6-2/TRBV6-3 CASSSEATDTQYF
TRBJ2-3 TRBV5-4 CASSSPGTRHPQYF
TRBJ2-5 TRBV11-2 CASSLWGPGLGGTQYF
TRBJ2-5 TRBV7-3 CASSLGWGGEETQYF
TRBJ2-3 TRBV20-1 CSARDPTLAGFSRTDTQYF
TRBJ1-1 TRBV11-3 CASSEGQVNTEAFF
TRBJ1-1 TRBV20-1 CSAGRGGNTEAFF
TRBJ1-1 TRBV6-6 CASSNARGGTEAFF
TRBJ1-2 TRBV5-6 CASSPLGVNYGYTF